Listed below are T cell receptor beta chains from one sample, sequenced in a study of HIV-infected patients and healthy controls. TCRdb reanalysed the 5' RACE reads using MiXCR and keeps one entry per CDR3 protein. The data contain about 3,300 distinct CDR3 sequences, about 20% of them singletons. Sequencing was performed on blood, taken before antiretroviral therapy. These receptors were taken from an adult with HIV infection. CDR3s include the opening cysteine and the closing phenylalanine or tryptophan. The D gene is left open where the match is weak. Clone size is given for some rows only: seen once, a few or many times, or a class if the clone is expanded.

v_gene	abundance	d_gene	j_gene	CDR3aa	CDR3nt
TRBV5-1	few	NA	TRBJ2-4	CASSLGGPQAGKLPHIQYF	TGCGCCAGCAGCTTGGGGGGCCCCCAGGCCGGTAAACTACCACACATTCAGTACTTC
TRBV29-1	few	NA	TRBJ2-7	CSVTTSSSYEQYF	TGCAGCGTGACGACTAGTTCCAGCTACGAGCAGTACTTC
TRBV5-5	NA	NA	TRBJ1-1	CASSLEPIIYTEAFF	TGTGCAAGCAGCTTGGAACCGATTATTTACACTGAAGCTTTCTTT
TRBV7-2	NA	NA	TRBJ1-2	CASSLGERYGYTF	TGTGCCAGCAGCTTAGGGGAGCGTTATGGCTACACCTTC
TRBV7-2	NA	NA	TRBJ1-1	CASTPGTVNTEAFF	TGTGCCAGCACACCTGGGACGGTGAACACTGAAGCTTTCTTT
TRBV12-3/TRBV12-4	NA	TRBD2	TRBJ2-1	CASSFYGGGALNEQFF	TGTGCCAGCAGTTTTTACGGCGGGGGGGCACTGAATGAGCAGTTCTTC
TRBV5-1	few	NA	TRBJ1-3	CASRIGQTSGNTIYF	TGCGCCAGCAGAATAGGACAGACCTCTGGAAACACCATATATTTT
TRBV12-3/TRBV12-4	few	TRBD1	TRBJ2-3	CASSWTGGSDTQYF	TGTGCCAGCAGTTGGACAGGGGGCTCCGATACGCAGTATTTT
TRBV9	NA	TRBD2	TRBJ2-3	CASIVVSSGSDTQYF	TGTGCCAGCATCGTAGTGTCTAGCGGTTCAGATACGCAGTATTTT
TRBV4-3	few	TRBD2	TRBJ2-7	CASSQDTSGGAEQYF	TGCGCCAGCAGCCAAGATACTAGCGGGGGGGCGGAGCAGTACTTC
TRBV18	once	NA	TRBJ1-5	CASSPGDQPKHF	TGTGCCAGCTCACCCGGGGATCAGCCCAAGCATTTT
TRBV6-5	few	TRBD2	TRBJ2-3	CASGLSGGLDTQYF	TGTGCCAGCGGACTTAGCGGGGGCCTAGATACGCAGTATTTT
TRBV7-6	large	NA	TRBJ1-1	CASSLGETGATEAFF	TGTGCCAGCAGCTTAGGAGAAACAGGAGCCACTGAAGCTTTCTTT
TRBV6-2/TRBV6-3	medium-sized	NA	TRBJ2-7	CASRPRDLAYEQYF	TGTGCCAGCAGGCCCCGGGACTTGGCCTACGAGCAGTACTTC
TRBV2	medium-sized	TRBD1	TRBJ1-4	CASSEGQGDEKLFF	TGTGCCAGCAGTGAAGGGCAGGGGGATGAAAAACTGTTTTTT
TRBV4-2	medium-sized	TRBD1	TRBJ1-4	CASSQIDRDEKLFF	TGTGCCAGCAGCCAAATTGACAGGGATGAAAAACTGTTTTTT
TRBV27	few	NA	TRBJ1-1	CASSLKSVGLLDTEAFF	TGTGCCAGCAGTTTAAAGTCGGTCGGGCTCTTGGACACTGAAGCTTTCTTT
TRBV5-8	few	NA	TRBJ2-2	CAGLTGELFF	TGTGCCGGACTTACCGGGGAGCTGTTTTTT
TRBV5-5	NA	NA	TRBJ2-2	CASSLSWQSTGELFF	TGTGCCAGCAGCTTGTCCTGGCAGTCCACCGGGGAGCTGTTTTTT
TRBV6-6	medium-sized	NA	TRBJ2-5	CASSYTEETQYF	TGTGCCAGCAGTTATACAGAGGAGACCCAGTACTTC
TRBV20-1	medium-sized	NA	TRBJ2-7	CSARGPRTYEQYF	TGCAGTGCTAGAGGTCCACGAACCTACGAGCAGTACTTC
TRBV7-2	NA	NA	TRBJ1-2	CASSLNRANYGYTF	TGTGCCAGCAGCCTCAACAGGGCGAACTATGGCTACACCTTC
TRBV6-1	few	TRBD2	TRBJ2-3	CASSGVAGSTDTQYF	TGTGCCAGCAGTGGGGTAGCGGGCTCCACAGATACGCAGTATTTT
TRBV5-6	medium-sized	TRBD2	TRBJ2-2	CASSWGASGANTGELFF	TGTGCCAGCAGCTGGGGAGCTAGCGGGGCGAACACCGGGGAGCTGTTTTTT
TRBV12-3/TRBV12-4	medium-sized	NA	TRBJ1-6	CASSLSRIESGNSPLHF	TGTGCCAGCAGTTTGTCCAGGATAGAAAGTGGTAATTCACCCCTCCACTTT
TRBV20-1	few	NA	TRBJ1-5	CSASSGIGLSLKYSNQPQHF	TGCAGTGCTAGTTCGGGCATCGGTCTATCCCTCAAATATAGCAATCAGCCCCAGCATTTT